This TCR beta chain is drawn from a study of blood T cell repertoires in COVID-19. At the level of the study: The samples span acute and convalescent COVID-19 from the United States, Italy and Spain. The cDNA or gDNA used as material had been derived from T cells, B-cell-depleted T cells, or PBMCs.

TCRdb keeps only in-frame clones here, not all; method: immunoSEQ multiplex PCR. The data show some 120,000 clones, with around 88% seen just once and around 5% held by the top ten. Germline V gives CDR1 LNHDA, CDR2 SQIVND (reference sequence). The CDR3 loop spans 15 amino acids. The V gene end was trimmed by 9 bases and the J gene end by 4 bases; junction bases not matched to a gene: 11. Sequenced input: peripheral blood. The clonotype was recovered from a human donor in a cohort sampled during active COVID-19. The chain links TRBV19 to TRBJ2-1, with 8 positions matching TRBD1. The CDR3 protein is CASRNRGRDYNEQFF. CDR3 coding DNA: TGTGCCAGCCGGAACAGGGGGAGAGATTACAATGAGCAGTTCTTC.